The 31 T cell receptor beta chains given below trace back to one sample, sequenced in a study of T cell clonality in common variable immunodeficiency. Study-wide results and limits: Common variable immunodeficiency TCR beta sequences reportedly had fewer deletions and N-nucleotide insertions.

Data came from immunoSEQ multiplex PCR; TCRdb stores just in-frame clones and leaves some out. Singletons are absent from the sample, which has roughly 23,000 clones. These TCRs' antigens remain unknown. Sequencing used peripheral blood mononuclear cells. Every receptor here comes from a human donor with common variable immunodeficiency.

This clone showed up many times. The sequence runs out 3 residues before the end of the CDR3; the remainder is reconstructed from the germline J gene. The chain combines TRBV18 with TRBJ1-1; 9 nucleotides match TRBD1. The CDR3 has 17 residues. V was clipped by 1 base and J by 1 base; unmatched bases: 7. The germline V gene encodes CDR1 KGHSH and CDR2 LQKENI. CDR3 region: CASSPRGTGSGNTEAFF. The CDR3 DNA, read in part, is TGTGCCAGCTCACCACGAGGGACAGGGTCAGGGAACACTGAA.

Regarding this clone: The read ends 3 residues before the CDR3 terminus; that terminus is restored from the germline J gene. The chain combines TRBV5-4 with TRBJ1-6; no definite D call. The germline V gene has CDR1 SGHNT and CDR2 YYREEE (reference sequence). This CDR3 has 13 residues. Trimming stripped 3 bases from V and 10 bases from J, with 11 bases between. The part of the CDR3 DNA that was read is TGTGCCAGCAGCTCGCACCTAGGATCACCC. It specifies CASSSHLGSP. The CDR3 in its entirety is CASSSHLGSPLHF.

This clone came up a few times. The CDR3 reads CASSLFFDSRSPLHF. Partial CDR3 DNA: TGTGCCAGCAGCTTATTTTTTGATTCTCGGTCACCC. This rearrangement joins TRBV7-8 to TRBJ1-6; D uncertain. The CDR3 extends 3 residues past the end of the read, so its final part is completed from the germline J gene. The CDR3 extends over 15 amino acids. From germline, CDR1 is SGHVS and CDR2 FQNEAQ. V was shortened by 2 bases and J by 10 bases, with 15 bases between the two germline ends.

This clone was counted a few times. Coverage ceases 3 residues before the CDR3 finishes, and the germline J gene fills in the end. The chain has TRBV7-2 and TRBJ2-1, with D hard to call. Trimming stripped 5 bases from V and 9 bases from J, with 14 bases between. CDR3 size: 13 residues. Germline CDR1 is SGHTA and CDR2 is FQGNSA. The CDR3 bases that were read are TGTGCCAGCAGCCCAGCGCAGCGCAGTGAG. Protein product: CASSPAQRSE. The whole CDR3 is CASSPAQRSEQFF.

Concerning this clone: The DNA ends 3 residues before the CDR3 does, and the rest of the CDR3 is filled in from the germline J gene. This chain connects TRBV7-2 to TRBJ1-2; D is uncertain. Trimming cost V 1 base and J 7 bases, with 13 bases left between them. This CDR3 is built from 14 residues. Germline V gene data show CDR1 as SGHTA and CDR2 as FQGNSA. CDR3 DNA (partial): TGTGCCAGCAGCTTAGGGTCGGGGTTGGGTGGC. Its protein product is CASSLGSGLGG. The whole CDR3 is CASSLGSGLGGYTF.

This clone was counted at least ten times. The read finishes 3 residues shy of the CDR3 end, and the germline J gene is used to complete it. The chain carries TRBV6-1 and TRBJ2-1; a weak D match, TRBD1 (6 bases). This CDR3 region has 13 residues. The V gene's germline CDR1 is MNHNS and CDR2 SASEGT. V lost 2 bases to trimming and J lost 8 bases, with 10 bases between them. The CDR3 here is CASSEQGSDEQFF. The CDR3 bases that were read are TGTGCCAGCAGTGAACAGGGGAGCGATGAG.

The CDR3 loop is CASRRQEGQGGEQYF. The CDR3 bases that were read are TGTGCCAGTAGAAGACAGGAGGGACAGGGCGGCGAG. The chain links TRBV19 to TRBJ2-7; TRBD1 agrees at 9 bases. The observed sequence ends 3 residues before the CDR3 terminus, with the missing tail filled in from the germline J gene. J gave up 6 bases and V 6 bases, and 12 bases lay outside the gene matches. CDR1 is LNHDA and CDR2 is SQIVND in the germline V gene (reference sequence). The CDR3 is made up of 15 amino acids.

With respect to this clone: The read ends 3 residues before the CDR3 terminus; that terminus is restored from the germline J gene. V and J are TRBV6-1 and TRBJ1-3; possibly TRBD1 for D (5 bases). Trimming cost V 4 bases and J 4 bases, with 17 bases left between them. The CDR3 consists of 16 residues. CDR1 is MNHNS and CDR2 is SASEGT in the germline V gene. CDR3 protein: CASSGIQGGRGNTIYF. The covered CDR3 bases are TGTGCCAGCAGTGGGATCCAGGGAGGAAGAGGAAACACC.

The sample holds a few counts of this clone. The DNA ends 3 residues before the CDR3 does, and the rest of the CDR3 is filled in from the germline J gene. The gene calls are TRBV7-6 and TRBJ1-4, with TRBD1 as a possible D gene (5 bases). Trimming removed 8 bases at V and 4 bases at J, with 11 bases between. The CDR3 has 13 amino acids. The germline gives CDR1 SGHVS, CDR2 FNYEAQ. The covered CDR3 bases are TGTGCCAGCTCGCGGGGGAATAATGAAAAA. Translating it yields CASSRGNNEK. The full CDR3 sequence reads CASSRGNNEKLFF.

With respect to this clone: The read ends 3 residues shy of where the CDR3 ends; the end is completed using the germline J gene. This chain connects TRBV7-8 to TRBJ1-4, with 8 bases matching TRBD1. J was trimmed by 1 base and V by 4 bases; bases with no gene match: 11. This CDR3 spans 18 amino acids. Germline V gives CDR1 SGHVS, CDR2 FQNEAQ. The CDR3 sequence: CASSSRTGIGVTNEKLFF. The sequenced CDR3 bases are TGTGCCAGCAGCTCAAGGACAGGGATAGGAGTAACTAATGAAAAA.

In this sample, this clone turned up a few times. From the germline J gene comes the end of the CDR3, since the read stops 3 residues before it. The chain joins TRBV20-1 to TRBJ2-5; 7 bases fit TRBD2. The length of the CDR3 is 12 residues. The J segment lost 1 base and the V segment lost 8 bases, leaving 4 bases of the junction unmatched. Germline CDR1 reads DFQATT; CDR2 reads SNEGSKA (reference sequence). CDR3 bases read: TGCAGTAGCGGGGTCTCCCAAGAGACC. Translated, it gives CSSGVSQET. The complete CDR3 reads CSSGVSQETQYF.

This clone was observed a few times. Read coverage stops 3 residues before the CDR3 terminus; the germline J gene supplies the remainder. The chain combines TRBV2 with TRBJ1-5; TRBD1 aligns across 7 bases. Trimming at V came to 6 bases and at J to 4 bases, leaving 6 bases not matched to a gene. CDR1 SNHLY and CDR2 FYNNEI come from the germline V gene. The CDR3 runs 14 residues. The CDR3 loop is CASRRQGRNQPQHF. The DNA read from the CDR3 is TGTGCCAGCAGAAGACAGGGTCGAAATCAGCCC. Full variable domain (rest looked up from reference TRBV2 and TRBJ1-5): EPEVTQTPSHQVTQMGQEVILRCVPISNHLYFYWYRQILGQKVEFLVSFYNNEISEKSEIFDDQFSVERPDGSNFTLKIRSTKLEDSAMYFCASRRQGRNQPQHFGDGTRLSIL.

This clone was recorded a few times. The germline gene is not matched at one end of the junction; a read error may be the cause. The sequence runs out 3 residues before the end of the CDR3; the remainder is reconstructed from the germline J gene. The chain is built from TRBV7-9 and TRBJ2-5, with D unresolved. The CDR3 loop spans 13 amino acids. The germline CDR1 and CDR2 sequences are SEHNR and FQNEAQ (reference sequence). The CDR3 here is CSSSSTLSKTQYF. The covered CDR3 bases are TGTTCCAGCAGCTCCACCCTGAGCAAGACC.

At least ten counts were recorded for this clone. The read falls 3 residues short of the CDR3 end, and the missing part is taken from the germline J gene. The chain has TRBV18 and TRBJ1-1, with TRBD1 matching 8 bases. This CDR3 spans 16 amino acids. Per germline, CDR1 KGHSH and CDR2 LQKENI. The V gene end was trimmed by 1 base and the J gene end by 3 bases; junction bases not matched to a gene: 7. The CDR3: CASSPRDRGRDTEAFF. The sequenced part of the CDR3 DNA is TGTGCCAGCTCACCACGAGACAGGGGAAGGGACACTGAA.

With respect to this clone: Sequencing ends 3 residues short of the CDR3 end; the germline J gene provides the rest. The chain combines TRBV6-1 with TRBJ2-1; no reliable D call. CDR3 length equals 15 residues. The ends were cut back, 2 bases at V and 1 base at J, with 9 bases in the middle. Germline CDR1 MNHNS, CDR2 SASEGT. The CDR3 reads CASSELHPSYNEQFF. The sequenced CDR3 bases are TGTGCCAGCAGTGAATTACACCCATCCTACAATGAG.

A word on this clone: The sequence runs out 3 residues before the end of the CDR3; the remainder is reconstructed from the germline J gene. The chain is built from TRBV19 and TRBJ1-1, with 9 bases identical to TRBD1. Trimming at V came to 4 bases and at J to 3 bases, leaving 6 bases not matched to a gene. The CDR3 is 15 amino acids. The germline CDR1 and CDR2 sequences are LNHDA and SQIVND (reference sequence). The CDR3: CASSRKTGGDTEAFF. The sequenced part of the CDR3 DNA is TGTGCCAGTAGTAGAAAGACAGGGGGTGACACTGAA.

In regard to this clone: The read halts 3 residues ahead of the CDR3 end, with the missing end drawn from the germline J gene. The chain uses TRBV19 and TRBJ2-7, with D unresolved. V shed 5 bases and J shed 4 bases, with 15 bases lying between them. Germline lookup yields CDR1 LNHDA and CDR2 SQIVND (reference sequence). The CDR3 sequence is 14 residues long. The CDR3 sequence: CASSPRYSSYEQYF. The covered CDR3 bases are TGTGCCAGTAGTCCCCGCTACTCTAGTTACGAG.

Note on this clone: Sequencing ends 3 residues short of the CDR3 end; the germline J gene provides the rest. This chain uses TRBV19 with TRBJ1-2; maybe TRBD1 (6 bases). CDR1 LNHDA and CDR2 SQIVND come from the germline V gene (reference sequence). The CDR3 length is 14 residues. CDR3 residues: CASSPRDTRRGYTF. The CDR3 bases that were read are TGTGCCAGTAGTCCACGGGACACCCGGAGGGGC.

This clone has at least ten counts. The read gets to within 3 residues of the CDR3 end, and the germline J gene fills in the rest. The J gene is TRBJ2-7, the V gene TRBV2; TRBD1 agrees at 8 bases. This CDR3 spans 13 amino acids. Germline V lookup: CDR1 SNHLY, CDR2 FYNNEI. Losses at the gene ends were 5 bases for V and 5 bases for J; bases not matched to a gene: 5. CDR3 DNA (partial): TGTGCCAGCAGTTTTGGACAGGGCAACGAG. It codes for CASSFGQGNE. The full CDR3 protein reads CASSFGQGNEQYF.

With respect to this clone: Coverage ceases 3 residues before the CDR3 finishes, and the germline J gene fills in the end. The chain has TRBV2 and TRBJ1-1; D is uncertain. This CDR3 spans 13 amino acids. CDR1 SNHLY and CDR2 FYNNEI come from the germline V gene. Trimming pared 5 bases from V and 0 bases from J, leaving 7 bases between. The CDR3 bases that were read are TGTGCCAGCAGTTTCCAGGTGAACACTGAA. Translation: CASSFQVNTE. The entire CDR3 reads CASSFQVNTEAFF.

This CDR3 reads CASSLEWANTEAFF. The covered CDR3 bases are TGCGCCAGCAGCTTGGAGTGGGCGAACACTGAA. V and J are TRBV5-1 and TRBJ1-1; no clear D gene. The CDR3 end is not reached by the read, which stops 3 residues before it; the germline J gene fills it in. V shed 0 bases and J shed 1 base, with 7 bases lying between them. The CDR3 is made up of 14 amino acids. The germline CDR1 and CDR2 sequences are SGHRS and YFSETQ.

Judged by abundance, this clone is medium-sized. The read ends 3 residues before the CDR3 terminus; that terminus is restored from the germline J gene. The chain joins TRBV7-9 to TRBJ1-2; TRBD1 agrees at 7 bases. Germline V CDR1 and CDR2: SEHNR, FQNEAQ (reference sequence). This CDR3 spans 12 amino acids. The CDR3 here is CASIHQGGGYTF. Incomplete CDR3 DNA: TGTGCCAGCATCCACCAGGGGGGCGGC. The complete variable domain, with remaining parts taken from reference TRBV7-9 and TRBJ1-2, reads DTGVSQNPRHKITKRGQNVTFRCDPISEHNRLYWYRQTLGQGPEFLTYFQNEAQLEKSRLLSDRFSAERPKGSFSTLEIQRTEQGDSAMYLCASIHQGGGYTFGSGTRLTVV.

This clone has at least ten counts. The observed sequence ends 3 residues before the CDR3 terminus, with the missing tail filled in from the germline J gene. The genes are TRBV5-4 and TRBJ2-3; 8 bases fit TRBD2. Trimming at V came to 2 bases and at J to 2 bases, leaving 4 bases not matched to a gene. Per the germline V gene, CDR1 is SGHNT and CDR2 is YYREEE (reference sequence). This CDR3 is built from 15 residues. CDR3 DNA, as far as it was read: TGTGCCAGCAGCTTAGGGACTAGGAACACAGATACG. It encodes CASSLGTRNTDT. The whole CDR3 reads CASSLGTRNTDTQYF. The whole variable domain, remainder taken from reference TRBV5-4 and TRBJ2-3, is ETGVTQSPTHLIKTRGQQVTLRCSSQSGHNTVSWYQQALGQGPQFIFQYYREEENGRGNFPPRFSGLQFPNYSSELNVNALELDDSALYLCASSLGTRNTDTQYFGPGTRLTVL.

This clone was observed at least ten times. Read coverage stops 3 residues before the CDR3 terminus; the germline J gene supplies the remainder. The chain carries TRBV20-1 and TRBJ2-3; TRBD1 might be the D (6 bases). Looked up from germline, CDR1 is DFQATT and CDR2 is SNEGSKA (reference sequence). The V and J ends lost 6 bases and 4 bases respectively, with 14 bases between them. The length of the CDR3 is 13 residues. The CDR3: CSAADGGSDTQYF. The sequenced CDR3 bases are TGCAGTGCGGCTGATGGGGGCTCAGATACG.

There are many counts of this clone. The sequenced fragment ends 3 residues before the CDR3 boundary, so the rest is inferred from the germline J gene. V is TRBV18 and J is TRBJ1-5, with D possibly matching TRBD1 (5 bases). This CDR3 comprises 14 residues. Trimming removed 4 bases at V and 3 bases at J, with 10 bases between. Per the germline V gene, CDR1 is KGHSH and CDR2 is LQKENI. CDR3 DNA (partial): TGTGCCAGCTCACAGGGCGGACACAATCAGCCC. Its protein product is CASSQGGHNQP. In full, the CDR3 is CASSQGGHNQPQHF.

In this sample, this clone turned up many times. The read finishes 3 residues shy of the CDR3 end, and the germline J gene is used to complete it. The chain links TRBV18 to TRBJ1-2; 10 nucleotides line up with TRBD1. V lost 5 bases, J lost 4 bases, and 7 bases stayed unmatched. The CDR3 extends over 15 amino acids. Germline V gene sequence: CDR1 KGHSH, CDR2 LQKENI. The chain's CDR3 is CASSADRGQGYGYTF. CDR3 DNA, as far as it was read: TGTGCCAGCTCAGCCGACAGGGGGCAGGGCTATGGC.

This clone was detected only a few times. Sequencing ends 3 residues short of the CDR3 end; the germline J gene provides the rest. This chain uses TRBV30 with TRBJ1-1; possibly TRBD1 for D (6 bases). This CDR3 has 13 residues. Trimming pared 0 bases from V and 6 bases from J, leaving 11 bases between. Germline values: CDR1 GTSNPN, CDR2 SVGIG (reference sequence). The CDR3 DNA, read in part, is TGTGCCTGGAGTGTGGGACATTTCGCTGAA. This gives the protein CAWSVGHFAE. The whole CDR3 sequence is CAWSVGHFAEAFF.

In the case of this clone: The read comes to an end 3 residues before the CDR3 does, leaving the germline J gene to fill in the end. V gene TRBV10-2 combines with J gene TRBJ2-5, with D tentatively TRBD2 (6 bases). The V gene lost 2 bases and the J gene lost 6 bases, with 10 bases spanning the gap. This CDR3 region has 13 residues. Germline lookup yields CDR1 WSHSY and CDR2 SAAADI. CDR3 amino acids: CASSEGGKKTQYF. The sequenced CDR3 bases are TGCGCCAGCAGTGAGGGGGGGAAGAAGACC.

This clone showed up many times. Coverage ceases 3 residues before the CDR3 finishes, and the germline J gene fills in the end. The chain carries TRBV2 and TRBJ2-7; 11 nucleotides line up with TRBD1. V gave up 6 bases and J gave up 2 bases; unmatched junction bases: 0. This CDR3 spans 13 amino acids. CDR1 SNHLY and CDR2 FYNNEI come from the germline V gene. The DNA read from the CDR3 is TGTGCCAGCAGGGGACAGGGGGCCTACGAG. It yields the protein CASRGQGAYE. In full, the CDR3 is CASRGQGAYEQYF.

For this clone: The read halts 3 residues ahead of the CDR3 end, with the missing end drawn from the germline J gene. The chain joins TRBV6-2 or TRBV6-3 to TRBJ1-5, with TRBD1 matching 7 bases. This CDR3 spans 17 amino acids. Germline-derived CDR1 and CDR2 are MNHEY and SVGEGT. V lost 4 bases to trimming and J lost 0 bases; unmatched junction nucleotides: 9. The covered CDR3 bases are TGTGCCAGCAGTTCCAAGAGGACAGGAACTAGCAATCAGCCC. Its translation is CASSSKRTGTSNQP. The entire CDR3 protein reads CASSSKRTGTSNQPQHF.

This clone appeared many times. Partial CDR3 DNA: TGTGCCAGCAGCTTAGCAGGGGCTGGACATGAG. It yields the protein CASSLAGAGHE. The CDR3 as a whole reads CASSLAGAGHEQFF. The chain recombines TRBV7-2 with TRBJ2-1; TRBD1 is a possible D gene (5 bases). With the read ending 3 residues before the CDR3 end, the germline J gene is used to fill in that end. CDR3 length: 14 amino acids. The germline V gene has CDR1 SGHTA and CDR2 FQGNSA. The V gene lost 0 bases and the J gene lost 8 bases, with 11 bases spanning the gap.